The source of this TCR beta chain is a study of blood T cell repertoires in COVID-19 (dated by TCRdb to the early 2020s). Regarding the study in general: Collaborator samples came from the United States, Italy and Spain and covered acute and convalescent phases of COVID-19. The material from the prospective study consisted of cDNA or gDNA derived from T cells, B-cell-depleted T cells, or PBMCs. Where HLA class I and class II types were available, the types were taken from metadata supplied by the sample provider, not from assay-based typing. Samples were obtained from the ongoing ImmuneRACE study (first 160 participants) and from some 1,300 subjects provided by 6 global collaborators. Deeply sampled blood TCRbeta repertoires from subjects exposed to, actively infected with, or recovered from COVID-19 were included in the dataset. The repertoires were made available in a free public database intended to serve as a resource for research on the immune response to SARS-CoV-2. Sample metadata almost always included a de-identified subject ID, COVID-19 status, age in years and sex. Overall results and qualifications from the work: The amount of clinical and demographic metadata varied by source and participant and was provided uncurated.

In regard to this clone: Its binding antigen is unknown. No much larger clonotype is one base removed from it; base qualities were not supplied.

V drops 2 bases and J drops 7 bases, leaving 8 bases in between. The CDR3 holds 11 amino acids from the cysteine to the phenylalanine. The DNA shown is the 33-base CDR3, in frame from base 1. From the germline V gene, CDR1 is SQVTM and CDR2 is ANQGSEA. TCRbeta CDR3 regions were amplified from genomic DNA using the immunoSEQ Assay, a bias-controlled multiplex PCR. The study's processing was this. The number of nucleated cells in each sample was estimated by amplification of reference gene primers within the assay. To quantify the absolute abundance of each unique TCRbeta CDR3 rearrangement, sequence reads were collapsed and filtered. For each sample, productive Simpson clonality was calculated as the square root of Simpson's diversity index across productive rearrangements. TCRdb limited this immuneACCESS table to in-frame rearrangements with V and J called. A share of clones is missing; checked studies link under half to unresolved V genes, and the rest is unexplained. The V and J calls and the clone size are those of that table, but D and trimming were determined from the DNA. In this sample the table shows 250,000 to 300,000 clones, around 89% of which occur a single time. About 5% of the sample lies in the top ten.

Each collaborating institution followed its own protocols to collect whole blood in K2EDTA tubes. Collaborator samples were shipped for TCRbeta analysis as frozen whole blood, isolated PBMCs, or DNA extracted from either sample type. This clonotype was sampled from a middle-aged man with acute or convalescent COVID-19. This chain is built from TRBV29-1 and TRBJ1-1; confidence is insufficient to name the D gene. The sequenced material came from peripheral blood. The DNA sequence reads TGCAGCGTTGAACGTACAGTTGAAGCTTTCTTT. The encoded protein is CSVERTVEAFF.